This is a list of T cell receptor beta chains from one sample in a study of cytomegalovirus exposure and HLA in healthy donors. Here immunoSEQ multiplex PCR was the method, and the copy in TCRdb shows in-frame clones only, minus some. The sample lists more than 95,000 clones, around 77% occurring once. Sequencing input: PBMCs. The receptors derive from a man aged 45-65 years in good health and CMV-seropositive. Both conserved end residues are part of each CDR3. Fields, in order: D gene, J gene, clone size, V gene, CDR3 DNA, CDR3 protein. D genes are given only for firm matches. Some rows mark clone size as missing; the rest say once, few, many or name a class of expanded clone.

TRBD2,TRBJ2-1,-,TRBV15,TGTGCCACCAGCAGAAACGACGGACTAGCGGCTTCTGTTGAGCAGTTCTTC,CATSRNDGLAASVEQFF
-,TRBJ2-3,-,TRBV7-2,TGTGCCAGCAGCTCGGGGTCCAGGGGATCGGATACGCAGTATTTT,CASSSGSRGSDTQYF
-,TRBJ1-1,few,TRBV6-5,TGTGCCAGCAGCCCCGGGTCCAACACTGAAGCTTTCTTT,CASSPGSNTEAFF
-,TRBJ1-4,-,TRBV6-6,TGTGCCAGCAAGGGGGAAAATGATGAAAAACTGTTTTTT,CASKGENDEKLFF
TRBD2,TRBJ2-3,-,TRBV9,TGTGCCAGCAGCTCTCTGACTAGCGCTGTCATAGGAGATACGCAGTATTTT,CASSSLTSAVIGDTQYF
-,TRBJ2-5,-,TRBV6-1,TGTGCCAGCAGTCCCAGGGCGTGGAGAGAGACCCAGTACTTC,CASSPRAWRETQYF
TRBD1,TRBJ1-5,-,TRBV6-1,TGTGCCAGCAATAAAGACAGGGGTGGCAATCAGCCCCAGCATTTT,CASNKDRGGNQPQHF
TRBD2,TRBJ2-7,-,TRBV30,TGTGCCTTCTCAAGCATCGGGACTACCGTGGAGCAGTACTTC,CAFSSIGTTVEQYF
TRBD2,TRBJ2-3,once,TRBV30,TGTGCCTCCCCTGATCTGACTAGCGGGAGAACAGATACGCAGTATTTT,CASPDLTSGRTDTQYF
TRBD2,TRBJ2-7,-,TRBV10-1,TGCGCCAGCAGTGTCGGTTCTAGCGGGGCCTCCTACGAGCAGTACTTC,CASSVGSSGASYEQYF
-,TRBJ1-1,-,TRBV7-6,TGTGCCAGCAGCGGGGGCGGAACTGAAGCTTTCTTT,CASSGGGTEAFF
-,TRBJ1-5,once,TRBV4-2,TGTGCCAGCAGTCACAACAGAGGGGGAAATCAGCCCCAGCATTTT,CASSHNRGGNQPQHF
TRBD2,TRBJ2-7,few,TRBV7-2,TGTGCCAGCAGCTTAGCGCTGAGCGGGAGTAGACCCTACGAGCAGTACTTC,CASSLALSGSRPYEQYF
TRBD2,TRBJ2-1,-,TRBV7-3,TGTGCCAGCAGCTTATATGTCGCTAGCGGGAGTTCCTACAATGAGCAGTTCTTC,CASSLYVASGSSYNEQFF
-,TRBJ1-2,-,TRBV30,TGTGCCTGGAGTTTGGGAGTCTATGGCTACACCTTC,CAWSLGVYGYTF
-,TRBJ1-1,-,TRBV9,TGTGCCAGCAGCGTAGCTGGGGCAGGCGACATGAACACTGAAGCTTTCTTT,CASSVAGAGDMNTEAFF
-,TRBJ2-7,-,TRBV6-1,TGTGCCAGCAGCCGAAGATCAGAAGAGCAGTACTTC,CASSRRSEEQYF
-,TRBJ2-5,-,TRBV11-2,TGTGCCAGCAGCTTCCGGGACTGGCAAGAGACCCAGTACTTC,CASSFRDWQETQYF
TRBD1,TRBJ1-3,-,TRBV6-6,TGTGCCAGCGTAGTTGATGGGACAGGTTGGAACACCATATATTTT,CASVVDGTGWNTIYF
-,TRBJ2-7,-,TRBV6-5,TGTGCCAGCAGTTACGGTCAGGGAAGTGCGGACGAGCAGTACTTC,CASSYGQGSADEQYF
TRBD2,TRBJ2-7,-,TRBV7-9,TGTGCCAGCAGCTCAGGACGGGCTAGCGGGTTCTACGAGCAGTACTTC,CASSSGRASGFYEQYF
-,TRBJ2-7,-,TRBV7-9,TGTTCCAGCAGCTCGCCGGGAGGGGGCGCGTACGAGCAGTACTTC,CSSSSPGGGAYEQYF
-,TRBJ1-1,-,TRBV28,TGTGCCAGCACCAAGACCGGGGGTACCACTGAAGCTTTCTTT,CASTKTGGTTEAFF
-,TRBJ1-2,-,TRBV6-1,TGTGCCAGCAGTGAAGCGAAAGGACTTGGCTACACCTTC,CASSEAKGLGYTF
-,TRBJ2-1,-,TRBV4-3,TGCGCCAGCAGCCAAGATCCACGGGGACTGCACAATGAGCAGTTCTTC,CASSQDPRGLHNEQFF
TRBD2,TRBJ2-7,-,TRBV5-1,TGCGCCAGCAGCTTGGGGACTAGCGGGAGCCACGAGCAGTACTTC,CASSLGTSGSHEQYF
TRBD1,TRBJ2-2,-,TRBV2,TGTGCCAGCAGTGGGCACAGGGGTTTTAGGGACACCGGGGAGCTGTTTTTT,CASSGHRGFRDTGELFF
TRBD1,TRBJ1-2,-,TRBV13,TGTGCCAGCAGCAGCTCAGGGGGGCGGCATGGCTACACCTTC,CASSSSGGRHGYTF
TRBD2,TRBJ2-5,few,TRBV5-6,TGTGCCAGCAGCCCGGGGGGGGGCCAAGAGACCCAGTACTTC,CASSPGGGQETQYF
TRBD1,TRBJ1-1,-,TRBV5-1,TGCGCCAGCAGCGTGTCACAGGGGGGAGACACTGAAGCTTTCTTT,CASSVSQGGDTEAFF
TRBD2,TRBJ2-1,-,TRBV7-3,TGTGCCAGCAGCTCGAAGGGACTAGCGGGAGGGCAGGGTGAGCAGTTCTTC,CASSSKGLAGGQGEQFF
-,TRBJ2-2,-,TRBV9,TGTGCCAGCAGCGTAGCCCTAGCGTCCGGGGAGCTGTTTTTT,CASSVALASGELFF
TRBD2,TRBJ2-3,-,TRBV28,TGTGCCAGCAGTACACATGGGACTAGCGGGAGTCCCACAGATACGCAGTATTTT,CASSTHGTSGSPTDTQYF
TRBD1,TRBJ1-5,few,TRBV27,TGTGCCAGCCCCATGGGGGGGACAGGGGGCAATCAGCCCCAGCATTTT,CASPMGGTGGNQPQHF
-,TRBJ2-7,-,TRBV27,TGTGCCAGCAGTTTATCGTCCGAGGGAGGCTACGAGCAGTACTTC,CASSLSSEGGYEQYF
TRBD2,TRBJ2-7,-,TRBV2,TGTGCCAGCAGGAGGACTAGCGTCGTTTACGAGCAGTACTTC,CASRRTSVVYEQYF
TRBD1,TRBJ2-7,-,TRBV5-4,TGTGCCAGCAGCGGGGGGACAGGGCGGGCGGTTGGATACGAGCAGTACTTC,CASSGGTGRAVGYEQYF
TRBD2,TRBJ2-3,-,TRBV28,TGTGCCAGCAGTGCCCCGGGACTAGCGGCCCCCACAGATACGCAGTATTTT,CASSAPGLAAPTDTQYF
TRBD2,TRBJ2-5,once,TRBV2,TGTGCCCAAGCAAACGGGGGGACGGGCCAAGAGACCCAGTACTTC,CAQANGGTGQETQYF
TRBD1,TRBJ2-5,-,TRBV7-8,TGTGCCAGCAGCTTACCAGGGGGCTGGGAGACCCAGTACTTC,CASSLPGGWETQYF
-,TRBJ1-6,few,TRBV27,TGTGCCAGCAGTTACGACAATCAGGGGTACAGTTCACCCCTCCACTTT,CASSYDNQGYSSPLHF
TRBD2,TRBJ2-1,-,TRBV5-1,TGCGCCAGCAGCTTGGACGCGGGAGTTTTGAATGAGCAGTTCTTC,CASSLDAGVLNEQFF
-,TRBJ2-1,-,TRBV29-1,TGCAGCGTGGGGGCGGGAGCCTACAATGAGCAGTTCTTC,CSVGAGAYNEQFF
-,TRBJ2-5,-,TRBV5-4,TGTGCCAGCAGCTTGCGGGACTGGGGGCAAGAGACCCAGTACTTC,CASSLRDWGQETQYF
TRBD2,TRBJ2-7,-,TRBV7-2,TGTGCCAGCAGCTTCCAGCGGGACTCCTACGAGCAGTACTTC,CASSFQRDSYEQYF
-,TRBJ2-5,few,TRBV28,TGTGCCAGCAGCCTAGGGACTGGGACAGTCGAGACCCAGTACTTC,CASSLGTGTVETQYF
TRBD1,TRBJ2-7,few,TRBV28,TGTGCCAGCAGTGCCTTGGACAGGGTCTACGAGCAGTACTTC,CASSALDRVYEQYF
TRBD2,TRBJ2-7,-,TRBV7-9,TGTGCCAGCAGCGTCCTAGCGGGAGGCAGTGTTTGGTACTTC,CASSVLAGGSVWYF
-,TRBJ1-4,few,TRBV28,TGTGCCAGCAGAACAACCCAACGAGAAAAACTGTTTTTT,CASRTTQREKLFF
-,TRBJ2-3,-,TRBV21-1,TGTGCCAGCAGCGCCCCTGGAGGGGAGGATACGCAGTATTTT,CASSAPGGEDTQYF
-,TRBJ2-7,-,TRBV5-4,TGTGCCAGCAGCGGGACGGGACTCCGGGTCTTC,CASSGTGLRVF
-,TRBJ2-2,-,TRBV9,TGTGCCAGCAGCGTAGTTGGGCGGGGAGGCACCGGGGAGCTGTTTTTT,CASSVVGRGGTGELFF
-,TRBJ2-4,-,TRBV7-9,TGTGCCAGCAGCTTAGGGCGGATTCTAGCCAAAAACATTCAGTACTTC,CASSLGRILAKNIQYF
TRBD2,TRBJ2-1,-,TRBV5-1,TGCGCCAGCAGCCAGGGACTAGCGGGAGCGAATGAGCAGTTCTTC,CASSQGLAGANEQFF
TRBD2,TRBJ2-7,-,TRBV5-1,TGCGCCACCAGGGCGGGGACTAGCGGTTCCTACGAGCAGTACTTC,CATRAGTSGSYEQYF
TRBD2,TRBJ2-7,-,TRBV18,TGTGCCAGCTCACCAGCTCCGGGAGGGGGGCAGTACTTC,CASSPAPGGGQYF
TRBD2,TRBJ2-3,-,TRBV6-1,TGTGCCAGCAGTGTCGAGAGCGGGAGCGGGACAGATACGCAGTATTTT,CASSVESGSGTDTQYF
-,TRBJ1-2,-,TRBV19,TGTGCCAGTAGTATCTTCGACAGCTCCCTATATGGCTACACCTTC,CASSIFDSSLYGYTF